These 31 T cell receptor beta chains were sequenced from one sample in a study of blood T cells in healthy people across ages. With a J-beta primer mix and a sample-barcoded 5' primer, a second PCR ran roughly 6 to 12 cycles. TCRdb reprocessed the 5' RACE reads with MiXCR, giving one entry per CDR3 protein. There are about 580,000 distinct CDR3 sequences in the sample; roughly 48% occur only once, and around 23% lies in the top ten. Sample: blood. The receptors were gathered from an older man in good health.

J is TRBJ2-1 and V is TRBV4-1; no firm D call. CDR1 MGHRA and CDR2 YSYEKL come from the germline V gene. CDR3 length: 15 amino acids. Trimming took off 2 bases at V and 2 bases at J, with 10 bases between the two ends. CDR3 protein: CASSQTAVAYNEQFF. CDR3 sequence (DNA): TGCGCCAGCAGCCAAACCGCGGTAGCCTACAATGAGCAGTTCTTC.

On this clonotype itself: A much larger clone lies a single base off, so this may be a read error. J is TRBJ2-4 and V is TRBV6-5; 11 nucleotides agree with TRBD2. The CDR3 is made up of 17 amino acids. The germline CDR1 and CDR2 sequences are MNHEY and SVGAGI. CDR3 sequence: CARSSGTGTSGKNIQYF. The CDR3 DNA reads TGTGCCCGCAGTTCCGGTACCGGGACTAGCGGCAAAAACATTCAGTACTTC.

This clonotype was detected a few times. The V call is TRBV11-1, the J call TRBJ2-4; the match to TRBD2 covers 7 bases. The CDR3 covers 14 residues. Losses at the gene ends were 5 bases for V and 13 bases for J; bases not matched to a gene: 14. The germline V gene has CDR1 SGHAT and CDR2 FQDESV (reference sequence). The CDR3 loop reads CASSTNGLGWAQYF. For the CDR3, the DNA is TGTGCCAGCAGCACCAATGGACTAGGCTGGGCGCAGTACTTC.

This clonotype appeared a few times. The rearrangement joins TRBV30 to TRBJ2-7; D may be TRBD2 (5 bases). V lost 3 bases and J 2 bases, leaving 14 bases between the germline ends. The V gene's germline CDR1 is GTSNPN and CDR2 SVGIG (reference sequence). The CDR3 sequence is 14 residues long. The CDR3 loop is CAWSSTPGAYEQYF. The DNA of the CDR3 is TGTGCCTGGAGCAGTACGCCCGGGGCCTACGAGCAGTACTTC.

The CDR3 coding sequence is TGCAGCGTTGAACTCCAATCTGGGGCCAACGTCCTGACTTTC. Protein sequence: CSVELQSGANVLTF. V is TRBV29-1 and J is TRBJ2-6; the D is unclear. Germline loops: CDR1 SQVTM, CDR2 ANQGSEA. V was cut by 2 bases and J by 1 base, with 6 bases left in between. The CDR3 loop spans 14 amino acids.

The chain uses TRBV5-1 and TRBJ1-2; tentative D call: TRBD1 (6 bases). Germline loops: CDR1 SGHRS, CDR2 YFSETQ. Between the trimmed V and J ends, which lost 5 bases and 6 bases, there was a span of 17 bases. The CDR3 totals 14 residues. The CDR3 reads CASSPGQNTDGYTF. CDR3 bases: TGCGCCAGCAGTCCGGGACAAAACACGGATGGCTACACCTTC. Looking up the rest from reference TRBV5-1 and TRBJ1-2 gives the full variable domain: KAGVTQTPRYLIKTRGQQVTLSCSPISGHRSVSWYQQTPGQGLQFLFEYFSETQRNKGNFPGRFSGRQFSNSRSEMNVSTLELGDSALYLCASSPGQNTDGYTFGSGTRLTVV.

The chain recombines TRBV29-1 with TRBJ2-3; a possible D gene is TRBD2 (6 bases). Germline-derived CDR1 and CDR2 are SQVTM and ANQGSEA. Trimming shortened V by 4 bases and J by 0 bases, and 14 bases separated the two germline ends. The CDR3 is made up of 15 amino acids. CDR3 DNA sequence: TGCAGCGTTGCGGGGCGGGGTGCTAGCACAGATACGCAGTATTTT. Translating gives CSVAGRGASTDTQYF.

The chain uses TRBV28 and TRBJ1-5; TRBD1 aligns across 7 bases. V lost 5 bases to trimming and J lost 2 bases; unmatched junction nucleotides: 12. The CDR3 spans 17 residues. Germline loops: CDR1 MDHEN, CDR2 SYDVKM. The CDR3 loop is CASSLTGKGTRNQPQHF. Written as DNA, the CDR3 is TGTGCCAGCAGTCTGACAGGGAAGGGTACGCGCAATCAGCCCCAGCATTTT.

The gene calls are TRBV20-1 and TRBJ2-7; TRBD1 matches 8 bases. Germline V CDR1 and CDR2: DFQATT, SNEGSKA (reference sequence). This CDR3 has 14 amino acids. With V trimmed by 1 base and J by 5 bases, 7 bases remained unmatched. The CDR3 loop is CSARAGQGINEQYF. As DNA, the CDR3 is TGCAGTGCTAGAGCCGGACAGGGAATCAACGAGCAGTACTTC.

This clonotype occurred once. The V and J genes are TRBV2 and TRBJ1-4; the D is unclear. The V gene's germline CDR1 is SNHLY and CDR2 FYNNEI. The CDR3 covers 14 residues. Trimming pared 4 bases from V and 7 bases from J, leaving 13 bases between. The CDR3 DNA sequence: TGTGCCAGCAGTGGGAGGGAGGAGGGTGAAAAACTGTTTTTT. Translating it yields CASSGREEGEKLFF.

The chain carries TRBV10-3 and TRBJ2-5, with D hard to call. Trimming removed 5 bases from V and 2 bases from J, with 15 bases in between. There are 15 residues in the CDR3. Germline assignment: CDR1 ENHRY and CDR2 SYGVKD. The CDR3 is CAISIRPSQQETQYF. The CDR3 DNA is TGTGCCATCAGTATTAGACCGTCCCAACAAGAGACCCAGTACTTC.

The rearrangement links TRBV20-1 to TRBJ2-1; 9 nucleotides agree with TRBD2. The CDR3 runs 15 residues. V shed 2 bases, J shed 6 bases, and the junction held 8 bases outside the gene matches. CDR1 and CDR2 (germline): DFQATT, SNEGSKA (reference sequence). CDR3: CSARMALAGFNEQFF. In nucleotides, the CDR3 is TGCAGTGCTAGAATGGCGCTAGCGGGGTTCAATGAGCAGTTCTTC.

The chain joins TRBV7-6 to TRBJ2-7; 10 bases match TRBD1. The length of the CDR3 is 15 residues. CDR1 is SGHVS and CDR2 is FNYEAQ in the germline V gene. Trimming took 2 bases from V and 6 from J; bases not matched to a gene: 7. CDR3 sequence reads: CASSLTGTGDSEQYF. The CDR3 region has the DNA TGTGCCAGCAGCTTAACCGGGACAGGGGACTCCGAGCAGTACTTC.

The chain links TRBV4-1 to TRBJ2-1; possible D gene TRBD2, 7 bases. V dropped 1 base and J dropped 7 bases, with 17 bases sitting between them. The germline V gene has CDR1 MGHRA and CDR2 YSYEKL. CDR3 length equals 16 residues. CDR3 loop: CASSQGRRGRGNEQFF. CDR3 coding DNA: TGCGCCAGCAGCCAAGGGAGGCGGGGGCGCGGGAATGAGCAGTTCTTC.

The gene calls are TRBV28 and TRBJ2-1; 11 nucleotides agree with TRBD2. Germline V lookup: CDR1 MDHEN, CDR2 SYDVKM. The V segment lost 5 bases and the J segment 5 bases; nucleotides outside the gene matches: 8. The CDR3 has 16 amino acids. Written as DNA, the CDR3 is TGTGCCAGCAGTAAACCGGGACTAGCGGAACACAATGAGCAGTTCTTC. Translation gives CASSKPGLAEHNEQFF.

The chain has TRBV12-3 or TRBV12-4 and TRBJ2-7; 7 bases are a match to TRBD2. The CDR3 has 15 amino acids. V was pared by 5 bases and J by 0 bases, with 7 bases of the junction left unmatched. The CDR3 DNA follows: TGTGCCAGCAGTCCCGGACTAGACAGCTCCTACGAGCAGTACTTC. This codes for CASSPGLDSSYEQYF.

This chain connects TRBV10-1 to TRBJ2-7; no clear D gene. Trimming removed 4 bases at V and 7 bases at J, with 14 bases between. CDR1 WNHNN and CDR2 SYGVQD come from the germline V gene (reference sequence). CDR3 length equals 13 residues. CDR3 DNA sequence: TGCGCCAGCAGTGGGGGTGTAAATGGGGAGCAGTACTTC. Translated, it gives CASSGGVNGEQYF.

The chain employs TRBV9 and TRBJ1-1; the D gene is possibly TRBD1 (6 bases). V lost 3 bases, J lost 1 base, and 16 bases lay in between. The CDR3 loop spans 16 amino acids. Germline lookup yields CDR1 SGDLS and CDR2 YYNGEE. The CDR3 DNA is TGTGCCAGCAGCGCTCCCGGACAGTTAGGGAACACTGAAGCTTTCTTT. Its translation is CASSAPGQLGNTEAFF.

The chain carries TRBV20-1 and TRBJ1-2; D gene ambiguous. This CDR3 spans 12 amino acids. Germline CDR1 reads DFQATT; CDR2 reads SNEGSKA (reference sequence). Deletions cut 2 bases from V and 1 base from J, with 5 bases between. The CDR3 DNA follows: TGCAGTGCTAGAAAGGGTAACTATGGCTACACCTTC. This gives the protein CSARKGNYGYTF.

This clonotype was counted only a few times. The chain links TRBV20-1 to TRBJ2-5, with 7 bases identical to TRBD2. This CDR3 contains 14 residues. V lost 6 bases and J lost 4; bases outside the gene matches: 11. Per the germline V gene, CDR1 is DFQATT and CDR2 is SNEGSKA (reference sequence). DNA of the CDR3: TGCAGTGCGCGGACTAGTGGAAACCGAGAGACCCAGTACTTC. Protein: CSARTSGNRETQYF.

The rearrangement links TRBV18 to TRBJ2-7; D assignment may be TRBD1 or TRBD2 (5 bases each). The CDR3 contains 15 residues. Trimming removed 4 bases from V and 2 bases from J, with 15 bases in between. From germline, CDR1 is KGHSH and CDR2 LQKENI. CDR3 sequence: CASSRGLTATYEQYF. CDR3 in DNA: TGTGCCAGCTCACGAGGACTGACAGCCACCTACGAGCAGTACTTC. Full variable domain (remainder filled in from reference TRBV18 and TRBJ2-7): NAGVMQNPRHLVRRRGQEARLRCSPMKGHSHVYWYRQLPEEGLKFMVYLQKENIIDESGMPKERFSAEFPKEGPSILRIQQVVRGDSAAYFCASSRGLTATYEQYFGPGTRLTVT.

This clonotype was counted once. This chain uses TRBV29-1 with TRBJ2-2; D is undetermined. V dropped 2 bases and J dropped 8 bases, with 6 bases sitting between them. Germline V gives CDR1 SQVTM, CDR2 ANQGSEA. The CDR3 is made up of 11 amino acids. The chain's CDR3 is CSVESGGELFF. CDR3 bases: TGCAGCGTTGAATCCGGGGGGGAGCTGTTTTTT.

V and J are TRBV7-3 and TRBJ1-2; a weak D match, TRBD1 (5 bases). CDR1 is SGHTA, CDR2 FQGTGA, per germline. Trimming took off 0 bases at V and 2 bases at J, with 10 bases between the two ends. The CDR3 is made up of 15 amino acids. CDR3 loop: CASSLTATANYGYTF. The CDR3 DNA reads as TGTGCCAGCAGCTTAACAGCGACAGCGAACTATGGCTACACCTTC.

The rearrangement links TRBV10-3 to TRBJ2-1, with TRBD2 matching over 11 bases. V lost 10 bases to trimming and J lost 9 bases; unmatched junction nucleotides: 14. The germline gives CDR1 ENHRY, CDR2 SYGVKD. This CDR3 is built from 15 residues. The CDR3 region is CATTPGTSGDSEQFF. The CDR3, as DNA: TGTGCCACCACTCCTGGGACTAGCGGAGACAGTGAGCAGTTCTTC.

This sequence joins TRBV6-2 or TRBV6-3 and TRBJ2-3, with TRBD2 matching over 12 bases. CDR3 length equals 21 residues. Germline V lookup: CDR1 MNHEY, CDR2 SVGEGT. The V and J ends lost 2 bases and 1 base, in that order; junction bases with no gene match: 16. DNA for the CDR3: TGTGCCAGCAGTTACCCTAACCCGACTAGCGGGAGTGGAGTGGGCACAGATACGCAGTATTTT. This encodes CASSYPNPTSGSGVGTDTQYF.

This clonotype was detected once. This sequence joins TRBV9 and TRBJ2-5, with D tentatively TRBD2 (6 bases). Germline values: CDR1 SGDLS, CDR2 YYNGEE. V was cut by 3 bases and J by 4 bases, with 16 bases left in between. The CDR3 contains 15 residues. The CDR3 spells CASSADGGKRETQYF. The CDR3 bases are TGTGCCAGCAGCGCCGACGGGGGAAAACGAGAGACCCAGTACTTC. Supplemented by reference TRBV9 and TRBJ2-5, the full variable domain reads DSGVTQTPKHLITATGQRVTLRCSPRSGDLSVYWYQQSLDQGLQFLIQYYNGEERAKGNILERFSAQQFPDLHSELNLSSLELGDSALYFCASSADGGKRETQYFGPGTRLLVL.

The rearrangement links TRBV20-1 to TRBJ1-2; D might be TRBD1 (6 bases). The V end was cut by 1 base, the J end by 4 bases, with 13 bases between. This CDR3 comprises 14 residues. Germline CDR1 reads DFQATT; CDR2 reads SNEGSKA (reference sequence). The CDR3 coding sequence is TGCAGTGCTAGAGCCACAGGGCCCAGCTATGGCTACACCTTC. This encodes CSARATGPSYGYTF.

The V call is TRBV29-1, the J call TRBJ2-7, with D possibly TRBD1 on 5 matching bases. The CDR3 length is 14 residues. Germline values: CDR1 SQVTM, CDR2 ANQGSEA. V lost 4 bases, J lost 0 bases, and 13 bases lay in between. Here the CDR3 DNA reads TGCAGCGTTGCTGAGGACACCTCCTCCTACGAGCAGTACTTC. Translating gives CSVAEDTSSYEQYF.

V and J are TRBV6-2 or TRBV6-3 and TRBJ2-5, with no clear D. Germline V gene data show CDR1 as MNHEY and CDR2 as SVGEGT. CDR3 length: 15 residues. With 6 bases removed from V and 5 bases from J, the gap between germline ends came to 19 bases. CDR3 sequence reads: CASSRGAPSVETQYF. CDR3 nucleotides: TGTGCCAGCAGCCGAGGTGCACCGTCGGTGGAGACCCAGTACTTC.

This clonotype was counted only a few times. The CDR3 sequence: CASSDQGTQPQHF. As DNA, the CDR3 is TGTGCCAGCAGTGATCAGGGAACTCAGCCCCAGCATTTT. The chain joins TRBV6-5 to TRBJ1-5; a possible D gene is TRBD1 (5 bases). CDR3 length equals 13 residues. The ends were cut back, 5 bases at V and 6 bases at J, with 11 bases in the middle. The germline V gene has CDR1 MNHEY and CDR2 SVGAGI.

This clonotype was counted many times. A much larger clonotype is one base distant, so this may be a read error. The CDR3 sequence: CASSYWGQQETQYF. CDR3 bases: TGTGCCAGCAGTTACTGGGGACAGCAAGAGACCCAGTACTTC. This rearrangement joins TRBV6-5 to TRBJ2-5; 7 nucleotides match TRBD1. In germline, CDR1 is MNHEY, CDR2 SVGAGI. The CDR3 is 14 amino acids. Losses at the gene ends were 1 base for V and 2 bases for J; bases not matched to a gene: 1.